What follows are 2 T cell receptor beta chains derived from one specimen sequenced in a study of blood T cell repertoires in COVID-19. TCRdb's copy holds only in-frame clones and misses some; the assay was immunoSEQ multiplex PCR. The table shows under 150,000 clones, with about 91% occurring only once. Sample: peripheral blood. These receptors all stem from a human donor in a cohort sampled during active COVID-19.

This rearrangement joins TRBV24-1 to TRBJ2-1; TRBD2 agrees at 7 bases. Unmatched junction bases numbered 8, after V lost 4 bases and J lost 3 bases. The CDR3 extends over 16 amino acids. CDR1 KGHDR and CDR2 SFDVKD come from the germline V gene. The CDR3 nucleotides are TGTGCCACCAGTGAGTCCGGGGGGAAGCTCTACAATGAGCAGTTCTTC. It codes for CATSESGGKLYNEQFF.

The V and J genes are TRBV5-6 and TRBJ1-5; tentative D call: TRBD1 (5 bases). Germline V gives CDR1 SGHDT, CDR2 YYEEEE. The CDR3 covers 14 residues. V shed 0 bases and J shed 7 bases, with 11 bases lying between them. CDR3 sequence: CASSLVGSGQPQHF. CDR3 DNA sequence: TGTGCCAGCAGCTTGGTAGGGTCAGGGCAGCCCCAGCATTTT.